This T cell receptor (beta chain) was obtained from a study of OX40 agonist ivuxolimab in advanced cancers. Whole-study results and caveats: Determination of antigen specificity was not performed for the expanded peripheral T cells.

Peripheral blood came from all dose cohorts at three timepoints. The CDR3 sequence is 13 residues long. Germline V CDR1 and CDR2: MNHNS, SASEGT. With 5 bases clipped from V and 5 bases from J, the junction kept 4 bases outside the gene matches. Only in-frame clones appear in the TCRdb table, and some are missing; sequencing was by immunoSEQ multiplex PCR. The table includes tens of thousands of clones, about 77% detected once. Comments on this clone: The antigen remains unidentified.

The chain employs TRBV6-1 and TRBJ2-7; 9 bases agree with TRBD2. This TCR derives from an adult with an advanced solid tumor such as melanoma, head and neck, liver or kidney cancer. Sequenced material: CD4+ or CD8+ T cells sorted from blood, taken in a trial of the OX40 agonist ivuxolimab. The DNA of the CDR3 is TGTGCCAGCAGTAATGCGGGGGGGAACGAGCAGTACTTC. As protein: CASSNAGGNEQYF.